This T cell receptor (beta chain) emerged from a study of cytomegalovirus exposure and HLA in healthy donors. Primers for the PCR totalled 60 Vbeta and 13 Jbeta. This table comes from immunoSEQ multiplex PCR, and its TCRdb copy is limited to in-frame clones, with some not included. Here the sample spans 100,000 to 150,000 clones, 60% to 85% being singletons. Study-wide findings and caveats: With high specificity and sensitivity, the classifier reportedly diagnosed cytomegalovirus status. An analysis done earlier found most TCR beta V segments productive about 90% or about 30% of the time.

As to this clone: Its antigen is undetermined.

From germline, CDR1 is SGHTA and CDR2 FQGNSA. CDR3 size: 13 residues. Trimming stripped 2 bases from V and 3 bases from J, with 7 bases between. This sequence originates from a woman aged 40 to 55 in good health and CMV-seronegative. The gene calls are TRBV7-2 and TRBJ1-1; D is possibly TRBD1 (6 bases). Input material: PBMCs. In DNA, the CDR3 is TGTGCCAGCAGCTTACAGGGGCACACTGAAGCTTTCTTT. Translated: CASSLQGHTEAFF.